This T cell receptor beta chain was obtained from a study of cytomegalovirus exposure and HLA in healthy donors (dated by TCRdb to the late 2010s). Concerning the study at large: According to an earlier analysis of several hundred of the donors, some 180 million T cells yielded roughly 110 million unique TCR beta sequences and about 300 Gb of sequence data. An early release that covered some 640 HLA-typed donors contained approximately 320 gigabases of sequencing data and tens of millions of unique TCR sequences. Among the roughly 400 genotyped donors, about 83% belonged to the genetic ancestry cluster associated with self-reported Caucasian donors. The aim of the study was to test whether cataloging public T cell receptors could identify signatures of past pathogen exposure. Using immunosequencing, the study profiled T cell repertoires from around 670 subjects and related those repertoires to cytomegalovirus serostatus. In addition to the first cohort of 666 subjects, a separate validation cohort of approximately 110 different subjects was used. To predict cytomegalovirus infection status, the study brought together high-throughput TCR immunosequencing, statistical association of individual TCRs with disease status, and machine learning. To study patterns of TCR occurrence, a later analysis re-analyzed previously published TCR beta repertoires from 666 donors and added high-resolution HLA genotyping. In the later analysis, no new phenotypic data were used to find candidate immune exposures; instead, reliance was placed on TCR beta sequences and their occurrence across donors. In an earlier analysis of more than 550 of the donors, high-throughput TCR beta sequencing was used to judge whether each TCR beta V gene segment behaved as functional or pseudogenic. Donor age, sex, ethnicity and CMV serostatus were collected together with the repertoire data. In a later genetic analysis, genome-wide SNP genotypes for about three fifths of the 666 donors were used, and that subset was treated as a discovery cohort. Every discovery cohort repertoire had been produced on one sequencing platform. HLA typing included class I and class II loci at four-digit resolution. The number of donors typed differed by locus, with roughly 620-630 for A, B, C, DRB1 and DQB1, over 500 for DQA1, 606 for DPA1, and about 450 for DPB1. About five DR-DQ haplotypes were treated as single units for association and clustering because of strong linkage in the cohort. Across some 400 genotyped donors of the cohort, an average of about 240,000 unique TCR beta nucleotide sequences per donor were sequenced, and 15% to 20% of those sequences were non-productive.

Reading the germline V gene gives CDR1 SGHTA and CDR2 FQGNSA. The CDR3 runs 14 residues from the cysteine to the phenylalanine. The DNA shown is the 42-base CDR3, in frame from base 1. V sheds 7 bases and J sheds 3 bases, leaving 15 bases between their ends. The library was obtained by the immunoSEQ multiplex PCR assay. For the multiplex PCR, a mixture combining 60 forward primers for TCR Vbeta segments and 13 reverse primers for TCR Jbeta segments was used. Amplification of the CDR3 region of rearranged TCR beta genes was performed with a multiplex PCR assay on genomic DNA. The Illumina HiSeq System was used to sequence the amplified TCR beta libraries as 87-base-pair reads. Per the authors' processing: In a later analysis, some 80 million unique TCR beta chains were counted across the 666 repertoires, and roughly 10 million of these chains were shared by at least two donors. To remove PCR and sequencing errors, raw reads were error-corrected and collapsed into unique sequences using a nearest-neighbor algorithm that merged closely related sequences. CDR3 sequences were aligned to IMGT reference sequences to assign V, D and J gene segments. For a sequence to be retained, at least a six-nucleotide match to both a V gene segment and a J gene segment was required. A rearrangement counted as productive if the CDR3 had no stop codons and remained in frame with V and J, and every other rearrangement counted as non-productive. Following IMGT convention, CDR3 was defined as the stretch from the second conserved V-encoded cysteine up to the conserved J-encoded phenylalanine. The earlier analysis of a few hundred of the donors excluded sequences that lacked an unambiguous match to a single V gene segment. In an earlier analysis of around 590 of the donors, a V segment was called functional when productive rearrangements were above 56.7%, and segregating when the standard deviation between donors exceeded 5%. A statistical classification framework was built to diagnose cytomegalovirus status from the catalog of TCR beta chain sequences. V and J gene assignment, in a later analysis, came from comparing TCR nucleotide sequences with IMGT/GENE-DB human TR gene sequences. Using the TCRdist pipeline, a later analysis assigned CDR3 sequences along with most-parsimonious VDJ recombination scenarios. A later analysis defined each TCR beta chain by its CDR3 amino acid sequence plus V-gene family, and excluded reads lacking a unique V-gene family. A later analysis removed roughly 590 highly shared, low-generation-probability nucleotide sequences to deal with suspected cross-contamination and a sequencing artifact. In a later analysis, a clonal expansion index for each public chain was calculated from normalized within-repertoire ranks of inferred template counts. In a later analysis, generation probabilities were computed using a VDJ recombination model fitted to out-of-frame rearrangements, and the results were checked against IGoR. A later analysis scored TCR-TCR, TCR-HLA and TCR-CMV co-occurrence with hypergeometric tests, applying a repertoire-size bias correction to TCR pairs. A later analysis estimated false discovery rates by permuting HLA or CMV assignments 20 times. In a later analysis, co-occurring TCRs were grouped with DBSCAN, and TCRdist sequence similarity was added when clustering was performed within HLA-allele-positive subsets. Repertoires with fewer than 30,000 or more than 120,000 public chains, plus five repertoires with anomalous nucleotide sharing, were excluded from co-occurrence clustering. The source is immuneACCESS, and TCRdb retained only in-frame sequences with V and J called. Part of the clones is not carried over; for the studies checked, unresolved V genes explain less than half of this, and the remainder is unexplained. D and trimming were read from the DNA, whereas the V and J calls and clone size are those reported in that table. This sample holds 120,000 or so clones; 80% were observed only once. Over 2.5% of the sample goes to the ten largest clones.

What the research found in general, with its limitations: Roughly uniform sequencing depth across donors was assumed in presence/absence analyses, although this assumption may not hold. Because counts were too low, roughly 16 rarely observed V segments, including chromosome 9 orphons, were left out of the earlier analysis of about 620 of the donors. Three of the identified cytomegalovirus-associated TCR beta chains were confirmed in vitro to be specific for cytomegalovirus antigens. The authors suggested that the approach could potentially be generalized to other disease states and immunological phenotypes. In a later analysis, around 17,000 TCR beta sequences were associated with specific HLA alleles at a false discovery rate of 0.05. In a later genetic analysis, a missense DCLRE1C variant was associated with V-gene and J-gene trimming of TCR beta chains, and the association was replicated in an independent cohort. Assigning TCR associations to individual alleles was difficult when HLA alleles, especially DR and DQ, strongly co-occurred. According to a later analysis, most CMV-associated TCR beta chains appeared to be HLA-restricted, and the HLA associations seemed to be driven largely by CMV exposure. A further reported finding was that TCR beta sequences accurately predicted the HLA-A and HLA-B alleles for most subjects in the first cohort. In both the original and validation cohorts, the classifier was reported to diagnose cytomegalovirus status with high specificity and sensitivity. In a later analysis, HLA-associated TCR beta chains showed more clonal expansion and lower generation probabilities than non-associated chains that were equally common. The only immune exposure information available for the cohort was CMV serostatus. Most TCR sequences were observed very rarely across donors, whereas some public TCRs were present in many individuals. In an earlier analysis of about 600 of the donors, most TCR beta V segments appeared in productive rearrangements about 87% or about 30% of the time, broadly matching IMGT annotations. According to a later analysis, parvovirus B19, influenza, CMV and Epstein-Barr virus appeared linked to several top co-occurrence clusters. In this cohort, only TCR beta chains were sequenced, and detectable features were limited by the absence of alpha or paired-chain data. Some IMGT-functional V segments, including TRBV6-2 and TRBV6-3, could not be told apart with the 87-base-pair reads, so those segments were excluded. A later genetic analysis reported fewer N-insertions in productive TCRs among donors in an Asian-associated ancestry cluster than the approximately 670-donor mean. A group of highly shared sequence variants was considered likely to be a technical artifact of the sequencing pipeline. Correlated functional status among segregating V segments might reflect linkage disequilibrium, but an unknown experimental factor could not be ruled out. A later analysis found that TCR association rates varied across HLA loci, with DRB1 alleles showing the most associated TCRs and HLA-C alleles the fewest. In the study, approximately 160 TCR beta chains were listed as associated with cytomegalovirus. Because HLA typing was unavailable for some donors at each locus, only the typed subset was used in association tests.

Comments on this clone: The antigen it recognizes is unknown. There are no base qualities to consult, and no much larger clone falls within one base.

The cohort consisted of 600 or so healthy bone marrow donors. At the time of sampling, all cohort members were nominally healthy, though unrecorded immune exposures were likely present. The donor tested CMV seronegative, placing the donor among the approximately 400 seronegative members of the cohort. Every donor gave a peripheral blood sample, and the peripheral blood mononuclear cells from that sample were used for TCR beta sequencing. The Qiagen DNeasy Blood Extraction Kit was used to extract genomic DNA from the blood cell samples. This clonotype was sampled from a male donor in good health and CMV-seronegative. Sequencing was carried out using PBMCs. The chain is made from TRBV7-2 and TRBJ1-1; there is no confident call for the D gene. The CDR3 is CASTPSNTYTEAFF. Here is the DNA: TGTGCCAGCACCCCCTCCAACACATACACTGAAGCTTTCTTT.